A selection of T cell receptor beta chains follows, all from one sample in a study of blood T cell repertoires in COVID-19. TCRdb's table, derived via immunoSEQ multiplex PCR, lists solely in-frame clones and lacks some. The data show under 250,000 clones, roughly 80% seen once. Sequencing was performed on PBMCs or T cells enriched from blood (not recorded which). The receptor set was obtained from a woman in her thirties or forties who had been exposed to COVID-19. Both conserved end residues are part of each CDR3. D genes are given only for firm matches. Size is omitted from some rows. Given values are once, few, many or a class for expanded clones.

TGTGCCAGCAGTGAAGCGGGGGCCCAAAACATTCAGTACTTC	CASSEAGAQNIQYF	NA	TRBV6-1	TRBJ2-4	few
TGCAGCGTTGAAGGGGGAGGAGGCGGCTACACCTTC	CSVEGGGGGYTF	NA	TRBV29-1	TRBJ1-2	NA
TGTGCCAGCAGCTTAAGACAGGGAGTAGGAAACACCATATATTTT	CASSLRQGVGNTIYF	TRBD1	TRBV7-8	TRBJ1-3	NA
TGTGCCAGCAGTTTACCAGGGACAGGCCCCAGCACAGATACGCAGTATTTT	CASSLPGTGPSTDTQYF	TRBD1	TRBV27	TRBJ2-3	NA
TGTGCCAGTAGTATTCGACAGGGGGAGCGGACCGGGGAGCTGTTTTTT	CASSIRQGERTGELFF	TRBD1	TRBV19	TRBJ2-2	NA
TGCAGTGCTAGTGGGCCAGGGGCTGGAAACACCATATATTTT	CSASGPGAGNTIYF	NA	TRBV20-1	TRBJ1-3	NA
TGTGCTAGTGGAGAAGAACAGGGATTCGGTGGCTACACCTTC	CASGEEQGFGGYTF	NA	TRBV12-5	TRBJ1-2	NA
TGTGCCAGCAGCCCGAGGGCAGGGGACGGAAACACCATATATTTT	CASSPRAGDGNTIYF	NA	TRBV11-3	TRBJ1-3	NA
TGTGCCAGCAGCCGTTTAGCGGGAGCACCCTACGAGCAGTACTTC	CASSRLAGAPYEQYF	TRBD2	TRBV7-3	TRBJ2-7	NA
TGTGCCAGCAGTTTTAGACAGGGTTGGGGCTACACCTTC	CASSFRQGWGYTF	TRBD1	TRBV12-3/TRBV12-4	TRBJ1-2	few
TGTGCCACCAGCGAATCCGGGACTAGCGGGGGGAATGAGCAGTTCTTC	CATSESGTSGGNEQFF	TRBD2	TRBV15	TRBJ2-1	NA
TGTGCCAGCAGCTTAGTTAGAGAACTAGATTCACCCCTCCACTTT	CASSLVRELDSPLHF	NA	TRBV7-8	TRBJ1-6	NA
TGTGCCAGCAGTTTGTTCCCGACACGCTCCTACAATGAGCAGTTCTTC	CASSLFPTRSYNEQFF	NA	TRBV28	TRBJ2-1	few
TGTGCCAGCAGCGAGCGGGGCTCCCATTGGGGCAATCAGCCCCAGCATTTT	CASSERGSHWGNQPQHF	NA	TRBV9	TRBJ1-5	NA
TGTGCCAGCAGTGAGCTCGGGGGTAGAGGCACTGAAGCTTTCTTT	CASSELGGRGTEAFF	NA	TRBV2	TRBJ1-1	NA
TGTGCCAGCAGCTTAGCAGGGACAGGCTACGAGCAGTACTTC	CASSLAGTGYEQYF	TRBD1	TRBV7-2	TRBJ2-7	NA
TGTGCCAGCAGTTCCAGGGGCGGTAACTATGGCTACACCTTC	CASSSRGGNYGYTF	NA	TRBV27	TRBJ1-2	NA
TGCGCCAGCAGTGAGTCAGGGGCAAGTAGGTTGAGTGGTATGAACACTGAAGCTTTCTTT	CASSESGASRLSGMNTEAFF	NA	TRBV10-1	TRBJ1-1	NA
TGTGCCTGGAGCGCGGGGGCGGGCTACACCTTC	CAWSAGAGYTF	NA	TRBV30	TRBJ1-2	NA
TGTGCCACCAGCAGGGGAGGGGGGTTCACAGATACGCAGTATTTT	CATSRGGGFTDTQYF	NA	TRBV15	TRBJ2-3	NA
TGTGCCAGCAGTTACGACTCGTCGGCTACTGAAGCTTTCTTT	CASSYDSSATEAFF	NA	TRBV6-5	TRBJ1-1	NA
TGCGCCAGCAGCCAACCGACAGGTTATGGCTACACCTTC	CASSQPTGYGYTF	NA	TRBV4-1	TRBJ1-2	NA
TGCGCCAGCAGCTCCGGGACAGGGGCGAACAACTATGGCTACACCTTC	CASSSGTGANNYGYTF	TRBD1	TRBV5-1	TRBJ1-2	NA
TGCGCCAGCACCAATCGTACGGGGACTAGCGGGGAGCAGTTCTTC	CASTNRTGTSGEQFF	TRBD2	TRBV5-1	TRBJ2-1	NA
TGTGCCAGCAGCGCCGAGGTGATTAGTAACACTGAAGCTTTCTTT	CASSAEVISNTEAFF	NA	TRBV9	TRBJ1-1	NA
TGTGCCAGCAGCTTATACGCGGGGGCCACAGATACGCAGTATTTT	CASSLYAGATDTQYF	NA	TRBV7-9	TRBJ2-3	NA
TGTGCCTGGAGTGTCGAATCGGGGGGGTCCTACGAGCAGTACTTC	CAWSVESGGSYEQYF	TRBD2	TRBV30	TRBJ2-7	NA
TGTGCCAGCTCACCGCCGGGAAGCGAAGAGACCCAGTACTTC	CASSPPGSEETQYF	NA	TRBV18	TRBJ2-5	NA
TGCGCCAGCAGCCAAGACGTCGTTAGGGGGGGCACTGAAGCTTTCTTT	CASSQDVVRGGTEAFF	NA	TRBV4-1	TRBJ1-1	NA
TGCAGCGTGCTGACCTCTGGATCAAGTGAAAAACTATTTTTT	CSVLTSGSSEKLFF	NA	TRBV29-1	TRBJ1-4	NA
TGTGCCAGCAGCCAAGCCCCCCTGAGCAATAATTCACCCCTCCACTTT	CASSQAPLSNNSPLHF	NA	TRBV3-1/TRBV3-2	TRBJ1-6	few
TGTGCCAGCAGCATAACAGGGGCCGATGGCTACACCTTC	CASSITGADGYTF	TRBD1	TRBV2	TRBJ1-2	many
TGTGCCAGCGCCTCTGGGCCTTATGGGCAGTACTTC	CASASGPYGQYF	NA	TRBV28	TRBJ2-7	NA
TGTGCCAGCAGCCAAGAATTCCGGGGCACTGAAGCTTTCTTT	CASSQEFRGTEAFF	NA	TRBV3-1/TRBV3-2	TRBJ1-1	NA
TGTGCCAGCAGTCCAAAATTTACAGGCAGCGGCTACACCTTC	CASSPKFTGSGYTF	NA	TRBV6-4	TRBJ1-2	NA